This TCR beta chain was recorded in a study of blood T cell repertoires in COVID-19. Trimming took 0 bases from V and 7 from J, leaving 9 bases between them. Germline loops: CDR1 MNHEY, CDR2 SMNVEV (reference sequence). The CDR3 runs 13 residues. As processed by the authors: It was from reference gene primer amplification that nucleated cell counts were estimated. Clones were read by immunoSEQ multiplex PCR, and TCRdb kept only the in-frame ones, dropping some. V and J calls and clone size follow that table, whereas D and trimming were derived from the DNA. The sample comprises a few hundred thousand clones, more than 85% of which are singletons, and 1.9% rests with the top ten.

The chain couples TRBV27 to TRBJ1-1, with D tentatively TRBD1 (5 bases). The sequence was collected from a man aged 35 to 55 with active or convalescent COVID-19. Sequencing was carried out using peripheral blood. CDR3 region: CASSLSRGFEAFF. The CDR3 DNA reads TGTGCCAGCAGTTTATCAAGGGGTTTTGAAGCTTTCTTT.